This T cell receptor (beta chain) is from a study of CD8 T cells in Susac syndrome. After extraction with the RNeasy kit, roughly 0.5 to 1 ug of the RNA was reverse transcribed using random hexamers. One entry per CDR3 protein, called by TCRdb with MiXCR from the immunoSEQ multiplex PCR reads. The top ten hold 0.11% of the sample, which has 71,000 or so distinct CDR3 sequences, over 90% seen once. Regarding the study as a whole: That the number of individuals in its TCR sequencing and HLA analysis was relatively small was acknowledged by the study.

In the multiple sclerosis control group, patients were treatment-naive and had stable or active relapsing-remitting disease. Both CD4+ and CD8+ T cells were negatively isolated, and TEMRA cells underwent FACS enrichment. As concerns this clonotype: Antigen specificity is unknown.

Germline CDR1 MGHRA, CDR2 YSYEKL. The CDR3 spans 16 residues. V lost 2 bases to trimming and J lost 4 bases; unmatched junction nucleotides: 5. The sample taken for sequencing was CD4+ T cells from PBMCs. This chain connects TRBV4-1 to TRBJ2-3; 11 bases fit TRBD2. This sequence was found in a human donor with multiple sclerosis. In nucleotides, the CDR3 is TGCGCCAGCAGCCAACCGGGACTAGCGGTTTCAGATACGCAGTATTTT. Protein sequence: CASSQPGLAVSDTQYF.